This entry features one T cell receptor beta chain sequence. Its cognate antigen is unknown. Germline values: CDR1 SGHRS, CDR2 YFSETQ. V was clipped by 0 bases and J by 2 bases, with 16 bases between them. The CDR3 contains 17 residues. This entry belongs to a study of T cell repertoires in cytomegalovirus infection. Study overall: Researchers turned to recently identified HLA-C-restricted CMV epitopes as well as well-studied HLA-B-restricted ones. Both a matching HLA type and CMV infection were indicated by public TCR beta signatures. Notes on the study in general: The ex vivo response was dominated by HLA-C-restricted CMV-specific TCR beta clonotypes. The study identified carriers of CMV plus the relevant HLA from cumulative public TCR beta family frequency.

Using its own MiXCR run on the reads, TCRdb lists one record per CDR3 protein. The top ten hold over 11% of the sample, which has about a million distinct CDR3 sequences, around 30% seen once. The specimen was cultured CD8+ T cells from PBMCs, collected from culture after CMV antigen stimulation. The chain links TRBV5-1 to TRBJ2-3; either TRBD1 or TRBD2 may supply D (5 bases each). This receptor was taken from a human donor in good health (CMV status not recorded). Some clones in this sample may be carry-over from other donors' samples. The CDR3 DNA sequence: TGCGCCAGCAGCTTGGAGAGGGGCCCCAGGCTCACAGATACGCAGTATTTT. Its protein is CASSLERGPRLTDTQYF.